This entry lists 32 T cell receptor beta chains sequenced from one sample in a study of vaccination and CD4 T cells after COVID-19. Their cognate antigens are unknown. Treatment meaning: approximately 11-day PBMC culture with coronavirus spike peptide pools or control peptides (ViraFEST assay). The Oncomine TCR Beta short-read assay sequenced DNA from cultured CD4+ T cells. TCRdb fed the PCR reads into MiXCR, producing one record per CDR3 protein. The sample has 13,000 or so distinct CDR3 sequences, around 26% seen once. The source material was CD4+ T cells from blood, cultured in vitro. All receptors come from a human donor who had recovered from COVID-19.

This chain uses TRBV6-5 with TRBJ2-5; D may be TRBD2 (6 bases). V lost 0 bases and J lost 2, with 13 bases in between. This CDR3 is 16 amino acids long. Germline V CDR1 and CDR2: MNHEY, SVGAGI. The CDR3 DNA follows: TGTGCCAGCAGTTACTCGGGAGGAACGAATCAAGAGACCCAGTACTTC. Its protein is CASSYSGGTNQETQYF.

This sequence joins TRBV19 and TRBJ1-5; 7 positions match TRBD1. Losses at the gene ends were 2 bases for V and 0 bases for J; bases not matched to a gene: 4. The CDR3 is made up of 16 amino acids. Germline V gives CDR1 LNHDA, CDR2 SQIVND (reference sequence). CDR3: CASSILGQDSNQPQHF. Written as DNA, the CDR3 is TGTGCCAGTAGTATACTTGGACAGGATAGCAATCAGCCCCAGCATTTT.

This clonotype has just a few counts. The chain employs TRBV6-1 and TRBJ1-5; 8 positions agree with TRBD1. J was trimmed by 3 bases and V by 6 bases; bases with no gene match: 4. The germline gives CDR1 MNHNS, CDR2 SASEGT. The CDR3 is 14 amino acids. This CDR3 reads CASRGQGANQPQHF. The CDR3 nucleotides are TGTGCCAGCAGAGGACAGGGCGCCAATCAGCCCCAGCATTTT.

This rearrangement joins TRBV4-3 to TRBJ1-5; 7 nucleotides line up with TRBD1. Looked up from germline, CDR1 is LGHNA and CDR2 is YSLEER. This CDR3 is built from 15 residues. The V segment lost 1 base and the J segment 0 bases; nucleotides outside the gene matches: 0. CDR3 DNA: TGCGCCAGCAGCCAAGGGACAGGTAGCAATCAGCCCCAGCATTTT. Translation: CASSQGTGSNQPQHF.

In its sample, this clonotype was seen a few times. The chain's CDR3 is CASSDFRERQFF. Written as DNA, the CDR3 is TGTGCCAGCAGTGACTTCAGGGAGAGGCAGTTCTTC. The genes are TRBV6-4 and TRBJ2-1; D possibly matches TRBD1 or TRBD2 (5 bases each). Trimming shortened V by 1 base and J by 12 bases, and 10 bases separated the two germline ends. The CDR3 runs 12 residues. Germline CDR1 MRHNA, CDR2 SNTAGT.

The J gene is TRBJ1-1, the V gene TRBV20-1; the match to TRBD1 covers 7 bases. Germline lookup yields CDR1 DFQATT and CDR2 SNEGSKA (reference sequence). This CDR3 region has 15 residues. V was clipped by 3 bases and J by 0 bases; unmatched bases: 7. Here the CDR3 DNA reads TGCAGTGCTAGTCTTTACAGGGGCATGAACACTGAAGCTTTCTTT. It specifies CSASLYRGMNTEAFF.

This sequence joins TRBV9 and TRBJ2-5; D unclear. The CDR3 extends over 12 amino acids. CDR1 and CDR2 (germline): SGDLS, YYNGEE. Trimming stripped 1 base from V and 5 bases from J, with 6 bases between. The CDR3 here is CASSVFGETQYF. The CDR3 DNA reads as TGTGCCAGCAGCGTATTCGGGGAGACCCAGTACTTC.

The chain employs TRBV12-3 or TRBV12-4 and TRBJ1-4; D is unclear. This CDR3 region has 13 residues. V was pared by 6 bases and J by 7 bases, with 12 bases between. The CDR3: CASSLWSSEKLFF. In DNA, the CDR3 is TGTGCCAGCAGCCTATGGTCGAGTGAAAAACTGTTTTTT.

This clonotype turned up a few times. J is TRBJ1-2 and V is TRBV6-1, with 7 bases that match TRBD1. The CDR3 runs 15 residues. Germline lookup yields CDR1 MNHNS and CDR2 SASEGT. V trimming: 5 bases; J trimming: 0 bases; junction bases outside the gene matches: 6. The DNA of the CDR3 is TGTGCCAGCAGTCAAGGGACAGCATCTAACTATGGCTACACCTTC. Its protein product is CASSQGTASNYGYTF.

This clonotype was observed a few times. V usage is TRBV7-2 and J usage is TRBJ2-5; D may be TRBD1 or TRBD2 (6 bases each). The germline V gene encodes CDR1 SGHTA and CDR2 FQGNSA. V was trimmed by 3 bases and J by 4 bases, leaving 18 bases between them. This CDR3 contains 16 residues. CDR3 bases: TGTGCCAGCAGCTTCTCACTAGGCCGGGGGCGAGAGACCCAGTACTTC. Its translation: CASSFSLGRGRETQYF.

In this sample, this clonotype turned up a few times. The CDR3 spells CSASTGRELFF. CDR3 DNA: TGCAGTGCCTCGACAGGGAGGGAGCTGTTTTTT. This sequence joins TRBV20-1 and TRBJ2-2; 7 bases agree with TRBD1. The V gene's germline CDR1 is DFQATT and CDR2 SNEGSKA (reference sequence). V lost 6 bases to trimming and J lost 9 bases; unmatched junction nucleotides: 4. This CDR3 spans 11 amino acids.

The chain combines TRBV4-1 with TRBJ2-5, with D possibly being TRBD1 or TRBD2 (7 bases each). Between the trimmed V and J ends, which lost 0 bases and 4 bases, there was a span of 24 bases. This CDR3 spans 19 amino acids. CDR1 and CDR2 from the germline V gene are MGHRA and YSYEKL. As DNA, the CDR3 is TGCGCCAGCAGCCAAGATTCAGGGGGGCGGGGGCGAGGTTCAGAGACCCAGTACTTC. Translation: CASSQDSGGRGRGSETQYF.

The genes are TRBV30 and TRBJ1-5; D is uncertain. The CDR3 extends over 13 amino acids. Germline CDR1 reads GTSNPN; CDR2 reads SVGIG (reference sequence). V was cut by 1 base and J by 6 bases, with 10 bases left in between. Here the CDR3 DNA reads TGTGCCTGGAGTGAAGGGCGGCTTCAGCCCCAGCATTTT. It encodes CAWSEGRLQPQHF.

This clonotype was counted between two and nine times. The rearrangement uses TRBV10-2 and TRBJ1-6; TRBD1 is a possible D gene (6 bases). The V and J ends lost 7 bases and 7 bases respectively, with 14 bases between them. From germline, CDR1 is WSHSY and CDR2 SAAADI. The CDR3 totals 14 residues. The CDR3 loop reads CASKSGTLNSPLHF. In DNA, the CDR3 is TGCGCCAGCAAGAGCGGGACACTGAATTCACCCCTCCACTTT.

This chain links TRBV5-4 with TRBJ2-3, with a tentative D call TRBD2 (6 bases). Germline V gives CDR1 SGHNT, CDR2 YYREEE (reference sequence). This CDR3 is built from 13 residues. V was shortened by 5 bases and J by 4 bases, with 11 bases between the two germline ends. CDR3: CASRSGVADTQYF. CDR3 sequence (DNA): TGTGCCAGCAGGTCGGGGGTGGCAGATACGCAGTATTTT.

A few counts support this clonotype. One end of the junction fails to match germline, which may point to a read error. The chain carries TRBV2 and TRBJ2-3, with 9 bases fitting TRBD2. CDR1 is SNHLY, CDR2 FYNNEI, per germline. The CDR3 sequence is 14 residues long. CDR3 region: CASSRGTSTHTQYF. The CDR3 DNA reads as TGTGCCAGCAGCCGAGGGACTAGCACACATACGCAGTATTTT.

The chain employs TRBV30 and TRBJ1-2; TRBD1 is a possible D gene (5 bases). The CDR3 is 13 residues long. V dropped 0 bases and J dropped 8 bases, with 13 bases sitting between them. Germline V CDR1 and CDR2: GTSNPN, SVGIG (reference sequence). This CDR3 reads CAWSVSRGSGYTF. The CDR3 DNA reads TGTGCCTGGAGTGTATCTCGGGGGAGCGGCTACACCTTC.

J is TRBJ2-7 and V is TRBV15, with D hard to call. Trimming took off 0 bases at V and 3 bases at J, with 9 bases between the two ends. The length of the CDR3 is 14 residues. Germline values: CDR1 LNHNV, CDR2 YYDKDF (reference sequence). CDR3: CATSRDEEIYEQYF. The CDR3 coding sequence is TGTGCCACCAGCAGAGACGAGGAGATCTACGAGCAGTACTTC. The entire variable domain, with the rest obtained from reference TRBV15 and TRBJ2-7, is as follows: DAMVIQNPRYQVTQFGKPVTLSCSQTLNHNVMYWYQQKSSQAPKLLFHYYDKDFNNEADTPDNFQSRRPNTSFCFLDIRSPGLGDTAMYLCATSRDEEIYEQYFGPGTRLTVT.

The chain combines TRBV11-2 with TRBJ2-3; 7 bases align to TRBD2. This CDR3 has 18 amino acids. Looked up from germline, CDR1 is SGHAT and CDR2 is FQNNGV. V was pared by 0 bases and J by 3 bases, with 12 bases of the junction left unmatched. The CDR3 reads CASSLDSRGLGGTDTQYF. The CDR3 coding sequence is TGTGCCAGCAGCTTAGATAGTAGAGGACTAGGAGGGACAGATACGCAGTATTTT.

This clonotype was seen a handful of times. This rearrangement joins TRBV27 to TRBJ1-1; D gene unclear. Germline CDR1 reads MNHEY; CDR2 reads SMNVEV (reference sequence). V was clipped by 3 bases and J by 0 bases, with 5 bases between them. The CDR3 loop spans 13 amino acids. The CDR3 nucleotides are TGTGCCAGCAGTTTTTGGATGAACACTGAAGCTTTCTTT. This encodes CASSFWMNTEAFF.

This clonotype was picked up a small number of times. This rearrangement joins TRBV11-2 to TRBJ1-2, with TRBD1 identical over 8 bases. This CDR3 comprises 14 residues. Germline CDR1 SGHAT, CDR2 FQNNGV. V lost 5 bases and J lost 8; bases outside the gene matches: 10. The CDR3 sequence: CASSQVKTGEGYTF. CDR3 DNA: TGTGCCAGCAGCCAAGTTAAGACAGGGGAAGGCTACACCTTC.

The chain combines TRBV30 with TRBJ1-2; 7 nucleotides agree with TRBD1. CDR1 is GTSNPN, CDR2 SVGIG, per germline (reference sequence). V lost 1 base, J lost 4 bases, and 6 bases stayed unmatched. The CDR3 runs 14 residues. Written as DNA, the CDR3 is TGTGCCTGGAGTGCCCAGGGGGGACCCTATGGCTACACCTTC. This encodes CAWSAQGGPYGYTF.

This clonotype was counted only a few times. The rearrangement links TRBV6-2 or TRBV6-3 to TRBJ1-2; 7 bases are shared with TRBD1. The CDR3 sequence is 16 residues long. Looked up from germline, CDR1 is MNHEY and CDR2 is SVGEGT. Trimming removed 6 bases from V and 6 bases from J; junction bases left unmatched: 16. The CDR3 bases are TGTGCCAGCAGAGACATGACAGGGACGCCTATAAATGGCTACACCTTC. Its translation is CASRDMTGTPINGYTF.

This clonotype has just a few counts. This rearrangement joins TRBV20-1 to TRBJ1-2, with unresolved D. The V and J ends lost 6 bases and 3 bases respectively, with 11 bases between them. The CDR3 spans 12 residues. The germline gives CDR1 DFQATT, CDR2 SNEGSKA (reference sequence). This CDR3 is CSATGQDYGYTF. The CDR3 DNA reads as TGCAGTGCGACCGGGCAGGACTATGGCTACACCTTC.

This clonotype occurred a few times. This sequence joins TRBV24-1 and TRBJ1-5; D ambiguous. This CDR3 is built from 13 residues. V was pared by 5 bases and J by 7 bases, with 11 bases between. Germline V lookup: CDR1 KGHDR, CDR2 SFDVKD. The CDR3 reads CATSARAGQPQHF. In DNA form, the CDR3 reads TGTGCCACCAGTGCAAGGGCGGGGCAGCCCCAGCATTTT.

This clonotype rates as medium-sized. This chain connects TRBV7-2 to TRBJ1-6; TRBD1 might be the D (5 bases). Germline CDR1 SGHTA, CDR2 FQGNSA. The length of the CDR3 is 14 residues. Trimming took off 5 bases at V and 10 bases at J, with 15 bases between the two ends. This chain's CDR3 is CASSTSWGESPLHF. CDR3 bases: TGTGCCAGCAGCACCAGTTGGGGGGAATCACCCCTCCACTTT. The whole variable domain, filled in from reference TRBV7-2 and TRBJ1-6, reads GAGVSQSPSNKVTEKGKDVELRCDPISGHTALYWYRQSLGQGLEFLIYFQGNSAPDKSGLPSDRFSAERTGGSVSTLTIQRTQQEDSAVYLCASSTSWGESPLHFGNGTRLTVT.

This clonotype appeared a few times. CDR3 nucleotides: TGTGCCAGCAGTGAAGGAGGTTGGGGGGGAGCCTATGGCTACACCTTC. Protein product: CASSEGGWGGAYGYTF. The V gene is TRBV6-1, the J gene TRBJ1-2, with D perhaps TRBD1 (5 bases). Germline V gene sequence: CDR1 MNHNS, CDR2 SASEGT. V was cut by 1 base and J by 4 bases, with 16 bases left in between. CDR3 length: 16 residues.

The sample holds a few counts of this clonotype. The CDR3 nucleotides read TGTGCCAGCAGCCCCCAAAGGGACAGGGGACACGAGCAGTACTTC. This codes for CASSPQRDRGHEQYF. The chain couples TRBV14 to TRBJ2-7; the match to TRBD1 covers 10 bases. The CDR3 runs to 15 residues. V lost 4 bases to trimming and J lost 5 bases; unmatched junction nucleotides: 8. Looked up from germline, CDR1 is SGHDN and CDR2 is FVKESK.

The V and J genes are TRBV5-1 and TRBJ2-1, with 9 bases lining up with TRBD1. The CDR3 has 14 amino acids. The germline CDR1 and CDR2 sequences are SGHRS and YFSETQ. J gave up 5 bases and V 8 bases, and 8 bases lay outside the gene matches. Here the CDR3 DNA reads TGCGCCAGGAGAAGGGACAGGGTAGACAATGAGCAGTTCTTC. Translation: CARRRDRVDNEQFF.

The chain couples TRBV6-1 to TRBJ1-3, with D tentatively TRBD1 (5 bases). The V gene lost 7 bases and the J gene lost 4 bases, with 20 bases spanning the gap. The CDR3 covers 16 residues. Germline V gene data show CDR1 as MNHNS and CDR2 as SASEGT. Written as DNA, the CDR3 is TGTGCCAGCAAGCCCGGGACCGCCTCCATCGGAAACACCATATATTTT. It translates to CASKPGTASIGNTIYF.

The chain uses TRBV5-6 and TRBJ1-5; TRBD1 aligns across 7 bases. V lost 4 bases and J lost 2; bases outside the gene matches: 6. Germline V gene lookup returns CDR1 SGHDT and CDR2 YYEEEE. The CDR3 runs 15 residues. The CDR3 is CASSKTGTRNQPQHF. In DNA form, the CDR3 reads TGTGCCAGCAGCAAGACAGGGACGCGCAATCAGCCCCAGCATTTT.

The rearrangement joins TRBV4-3 to TRBJ1-2; no firm D call. The germline V and J ends were trimmed by 4 bases and 4 bases, with 16 bases remaining between them. Germline CDR1 and CDR2: LGHNA and YSLEER. The CDR3 covers 15 residues. CDR3 residues: CASSPSSMGGYGYTF. The CDR3 DNA reads as TGCGCCAGCAGCCCTTCGTCAATGGGTGGCTATGGCTACACCTTC.